Below are 8 T cell receptor beta chains sequenced from a single sample in a study of blood T cell repertoires in COVID-19 (dated by TCRdb to about 2020). The library was produced with the immunoSEQ multiplex PCR assay. TCRdb limited this immuneACCESS table to in-frame rearrangements with V and J called. A share of clones is missing; checked studies link under half to unresolved V genes, and the rest is unexplained. This sample lists more than 250,000 clones; 70% to 90% were detected once. Of the sample, approximately 5.2% is held by the ten largest clones. The sample consisted of PBMCs or T cells enriched from blood (not recorded which). These receptors were taken from a woman younger than 45 who had recovered from COVID-19.

This chain connects TRBV11-2 to TRBJ1-1; D gene uncertain. This CDR3 region has 15 residues. Between the trimmed V and J ends, which lost 4 bases and 5 bases, there was a span of 17 bases. From germline, CDR1 is SGHAT and CDR2 FQNNGV. CDR3 amino acids: CASSSQRASGTEAFF. In DNA, the CDR3 is TGTGCCAGCAGCTCCCAACGGGCCTCGGGGACTGAAGCTTTCTTT. Variable domain in full (rest from reference TRBV11-2 and TRBJ1-1): EAGVAQSPRYKIIEKRQSVAFWCNPISGHATLYWYQQILGQGPKLLIQFQNNGVVDDSQLPKDRFSAERLKGVDSTLKIQPAKLEDSAVYLCASSSQRASGTEAFFGQGTRLTVV.

The chain has TRBV30 and TRBJ2-6, with 7 bases fitting TRBD1. This CDR3 contains 14 residues. The junction had 2 bases not matched to a gene; V was cut back by 5 bases and J by 1 base. In germline, CDR1 is GTSNPN, CDR2 SVGIG (reference sequence). The CDR3 nucleotides are TGTGCCTGGCAACAGGGGTCTGGGGCCAACGTCCTGACTTTC. This encodes CAWQQGSGANVLTF.

The gene calls are TRBV6-5 and TRBJ1-1; possibly TRBD1 for D (6 bases). The length of the CDR3 is 15 residues. Per germline, CDR1 MNHEY and CDR2 SVGAGI. V lost 10 bases, J lost 2 bases, and 20 bases lay in between. The CDR3 sequence: CAIQRGGTRNTEAFF. The CDR3 DNA sequence: TGTGCCATCCAAAGGGGGGGGACACGTAACACTGAAGCTTTCTTT.

In DNA form, the CDR3 reads TGCAGCGCCGGAAGGACAGGGGCCTACGAGCAGTACTTC. Amino acids: CSAGRTGAYEQYF. The chain links TRBV29-1 to TRBJ2-7, with 9 bases fitting TRBD1. The CDR3 totals 13 residues. Per the germline V gene, CDR1 is SQVTM and CDR2 is ANQGSEA. Losses at the gene ends were 7 bases for V and 2 bases for J; bases not matched to a gene: 6.

The chain joins TRBV4-3 to TRBJ1-1, with 7 bases aligning to TRBD1. V dropped 2 bases and J dropped 1; count of bases not matched to a gene: 4. Per germline, CDR1 LGHNA and CDR2 YSLEER. The CDR3 is 15 residues long. Here the CDR3 DNA reads TGCGCCAGCAGCCAAACGGGACAGACGAACACTGAAGCTTTCTTT. Protein sequence: CASSQTGQTNTEAFF.

This clone was picked up one time. The CDR3 here is CASSLRQDYGYTF. The DNA of the CDR3 is TGCGCCAGCAGCTTGAGGCAGGACTATGGCTACACCTTC. This chain links TRBV5-1 with TRBJ1-2; D unresolved. V dropped 1 base and J dropped 3 bases, with 7 bases sitting between them. The CDR3 loop spans 13 amino acids. The germline gives CDR1 SGHRS, CDR2 YFSETQ.

The genes are TRBV7-9 and TRBJ1-2, with 8 bases lining up with TRBD1. CDR1 SEHNR and CDR2 FQNEAQ come from the germline V gene (reference sequence). The length of the CDR3 is 17 residues. V gave up 5 bases and J gave up 5 bases; unmatched junction bases: 16. Here the CDR3 reads CASSPGGAVDRAYGYTF. In DNA form, the CDR3 reads TGTGCCAGCAGCCCAGGGGGGGCTGTGGACAGGGCGTATGGCTACACCTTC.

This clone was recorded a few times. The chain carries TRBV30 and TRBJ2-2, with 13 positions matching TRBD2. This CDR3 contains 18 residues. V shed 4 bases, J shed 3 bases, and the junction held 11 bases outside the gene matches. Germline CDR1 and CDR2: GTSNPN and SVGIG (reference sequence). CDR3 DNA sequence: TGTGCCTGGACCAGTTCGCGGACTAGCGGGGGACACACCGGGGAGCTGTTTTTT. Translation: CAWTSSRTSGGHTGELFF. Based on the CDR3 plus reference TRBV30 and TRBJ2-2, the full variable domain is SQTIHQWPATLVQPVGSPLSLECTVEGTSNPNLYWYRQAAGRGLQLLFYSVGIGQISSEVPQNLSASRPQDRQFILSSKKLLLSDSGFYLCAWTSSRTSGGHTGELFFGEGSRLTVL.